These T cell receptor beta chains were read from a single sample in a study of OX40 agonist ivuxolimab in advanced cancers. Method: immunoSEQ multiplex PCR; TCRdb's copy keeps in-frame clones and lacks some. The table includes tens of thousands of clones, around 90% detected once. Sequencing used CD4+ or CD8+ T cells sorted from blood, obtained in a trial of the OX40 agonist ivuxolimab. The receptors come from an adult with an advanced solid tumor such as melanoma, head and neck, liver or kidney cancer. The CDR3 runs from the conserved cysteine through the conserved F or W. Clone size appears in some rows only: once, few, many, or a class for an expanded clone.

clone size: NA
V gene: TRBV11-3
CDR3 protein: CASSLDSGTYNEQFF

clone size: NA
V gene: TRBV9
CDR3 protein: CASSVDDRGKFGYTF

clone size: NA
V gene: TRBV12-5
CDR3 protein: CASGLLGTAGNTIYF

clone size: NA
V gene: TRBV4-2
CDR3 protein: CASSQATSGSGQETQYF

clone size: once
V gene: TRBV6-1
CDR3 protein: CASNQGSSTDTQYF

clone size: NA
V gene: TRBV5-1
CDR3 protein: CASSLDSFNEKLFF

clone size: NA
V gene: TRBV21-1
CDR3 protein: CASSYRQVQETQYF

clone size: NA
V gene: TRBV9
CDR3 protein: CASSVAPGSSGFNEKLFF

clone size: NA
V gene: TRBV5-1
CDR3 protein: CASSLALGQKYNEQFF

clone size: NA
V gene: TRBV6-4
CDR3 protein: CASSEYPRNEQFF

clone size: NA
V gene: TRBV7-9
CDR3 protein: CASRTGISGNTIYF

clone size: NA
V gene: TRBV5-1
CDR3 protein: CASSLETGTGNTIYF

clone size: NA
V gene: TRBV2
CDR3 protein: CASHKGGKETQYF

clone size: NA
V gene: TRBV19
CDR3 protein: CASSTTGASGELFF

clone size: NA
V gene: TRBV29-1
CDR3 protein: CSVERSNYGYTF

clone size: once
V gene: TRBV19
CDR3 protein: CASKGFVGNTDTQYF

clone size: NA
V gene: TRBV19
CDR3 protein: CASSNVGTGLNQPQHF

clone size: NA
V gene: TRBV6-6
CDR3 protein: CASRFYPQRTQETQYF